This TCR beta chain was documented in a study of control samples from healthy donors and cancer patients. The CDR3 is 14 amino acids. Germline lookup yields CDR1 SGHNT and CDR2 YENEEA. With V trimmed by 0 bases and J by 10 bases, 3 bases remained unmatched. Profiling relied on immunoSEQ multiplex PCR, and the TCRdb table lists in-frame clones only, not all of them. The sample contains 140,000 or so clones, approximately 91% of which appear only once. This TCR came from a man aged 25 to 40 in good health. The J gene is TRBJ1-6, the V gene TRBV11-3; the match to TRBD1 covers 7 bases. The source material was blood. The CDR3 reads CASSLERQGSPLHF. The CDR3 coding sequence is TGTGCCAGCAGCTTAGAAAGACAGGGATCACCCCTCCACTTT. The full variable domain, rest sourced from reference TRBV11-3 and TRBJ1-6, is EAGVVQSPRYKIIEKKQPVAFWCNPISGHNTLYWYLQNLGQGPELLIRYENEEAVDDSQLPKDRFSAERLKGVDSTLKIQPAELGDSAVYLCASSLERQGSPLHFGNGTRLTVT.